This TCR beta chain is from a study of OX40 agonist ivuxolimab in advanced cancers. Study in general: Partial response was recorded in three patients: one hepatocellular carcinoma and two cutaneous melanoma cases. Notes on the study in general: At 0.1 to 3.0 mg/kg, clonal expansion of CD4+ and CD8+ blood T cells had occurred by week 6.

About this clone: The antigen is not known.

Profiling relied on immunoSEQ multiplex PCR, and the TCRdb table lists in-frame clones only, not all of them. This table holds about 18,000 clones, about 71% found once. The TCR originated in an adult with an advanced solid tumor such as melanoma, head and neck, liver or kidney cancer. Sequencing was performed on CD4+ or CD8+ T cells sorted from blood, taken in a trial of the OX40 agonist ivuxolimab.

CDR3 in amino acids: CASSSGTGLSYEQYF. CDR3 in DNA: TGTGCCAGCAGCTCTGGGACAGGTCTTTCCTACGAGCAGTACTTC. The V call is TRBV11-2, the J call TRBJ2-7, with 8 bases that match TRBD1. Germline CDR1 reads SGHAT; CDR2 reads FQNNGV. This CDR3 has 15 amino acids. V was clipped by 4 bases and J by 1 base; unmatched bases: 6.